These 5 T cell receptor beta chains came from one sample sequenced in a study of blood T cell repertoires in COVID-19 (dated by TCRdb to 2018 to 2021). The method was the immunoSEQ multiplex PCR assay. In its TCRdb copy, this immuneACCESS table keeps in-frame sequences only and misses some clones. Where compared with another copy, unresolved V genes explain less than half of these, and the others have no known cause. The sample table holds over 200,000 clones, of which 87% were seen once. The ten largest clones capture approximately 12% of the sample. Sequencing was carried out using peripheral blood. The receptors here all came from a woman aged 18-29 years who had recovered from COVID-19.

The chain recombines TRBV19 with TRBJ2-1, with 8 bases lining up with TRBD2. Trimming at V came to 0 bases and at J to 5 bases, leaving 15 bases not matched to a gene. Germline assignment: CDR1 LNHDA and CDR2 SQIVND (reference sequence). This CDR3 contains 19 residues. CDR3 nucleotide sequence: TGTGCCAGTAGTATAGACGGACTAGCAGACCCGGGATACAACAATGAGCAGTTCTTC. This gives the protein CASSIDGLADPGYNNEQFF.

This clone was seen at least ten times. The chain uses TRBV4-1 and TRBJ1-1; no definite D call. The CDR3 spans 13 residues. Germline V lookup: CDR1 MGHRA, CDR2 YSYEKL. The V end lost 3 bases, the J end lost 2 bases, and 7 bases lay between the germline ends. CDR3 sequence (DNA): TGCGCCAGCAGCCACCCCTTAAACACTGAAGCTTTCTTT. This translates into CASSHPLNTEAFF.

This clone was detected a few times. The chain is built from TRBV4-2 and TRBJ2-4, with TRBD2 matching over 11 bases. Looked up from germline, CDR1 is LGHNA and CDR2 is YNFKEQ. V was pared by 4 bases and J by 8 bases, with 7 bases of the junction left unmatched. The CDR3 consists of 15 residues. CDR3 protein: CASSLLAGEVDIQYF. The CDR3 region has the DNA TGTGCCAGCAGCCTACTAGCGGGAGAAGTAGACATTCAGTACTTC.

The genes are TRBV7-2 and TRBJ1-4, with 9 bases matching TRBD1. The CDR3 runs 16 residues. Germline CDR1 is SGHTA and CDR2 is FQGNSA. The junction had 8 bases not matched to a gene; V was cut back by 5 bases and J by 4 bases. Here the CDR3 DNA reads TGTGCCAGCAGCGCCCCGGGACAGGGCGGTAATGAAAAACTGTTTTTT. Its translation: CASSAPGQGGNEKLFF.

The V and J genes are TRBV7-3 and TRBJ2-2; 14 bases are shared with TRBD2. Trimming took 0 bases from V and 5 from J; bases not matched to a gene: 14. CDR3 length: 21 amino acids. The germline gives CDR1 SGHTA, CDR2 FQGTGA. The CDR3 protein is CASSLTRTGTSGSYGTGELFF. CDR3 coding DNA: TGTGCCAGCAGCTTAACAAGAACCGGGACTAGCGGGAGTTACGGGACCGGGGAGCTGTTTTTT.